The rows below give T cell receptor beta chains drawn from one sample of a study of Graves' ophthalmopathy and Graves' hyperthyroidism. TCRdb used MiXCR to reprocess the multiplex PCR reads, holding one entry per CDR3 protein. The repertoire holds around 400,000 distinct CDR3 sequences, with around 18% as singletons. The sequenced sample consisted of peripheral blood. The receptors stem from a woman between 18 and 29 years old with Graves' ophthalmopathy. Both conserved end residues are part of each CDR3. Fields, in order: V gene, D gene, J gene, clone size, CDR3 protein, CDR3 DNA. The D gene is left open where the match is weak. Clone size is not always given. Where it is, it says once, few, many or a class for expanded clones.

>TRBV20-1|.|TRBJ1-5|many
CSASTGQPQHF
TGCAGTGCTAGTACGGGGCAGCCCCAGCATTTT
>TRBV11-2|.|TRBJ2-2|.
CASTPQGMGTGELFF
TGTGCCAGCACCCCACAGGGTATGGGCACCGGGGAGCTGTTTTTT
>TRBV12-3/TRBV12-4|.|TRBJ1-6|many
CASSFLGHTRTLGVSLHF
TGTGCCAGCAGTTTCTTGGGACATACGCGCACTTTAGGTGTGTCCCTCCACTTT
>TRBV6-2/TRBV6-3|TRBD1|TRBJ1-2|many
CASRPLKRQGASYGYTF
TGTGCCAGCAGACCTCTAAAACGACAGGGTGCTTCGTATGGCTACACCTTC
>TRBV28|.|TRBJ2-7|many
CASSLRPSAEQYF
TGTGCCAGCAGTTTGCGACCCTCGGCCGAGCAGTACTTC
>TRBV28|.|TRBJ1-6|many
CASSHDTTIHF
TGTGCCAGCAGCCACGACACGACTATCCACTTT
>TRBV11-3|TRBD2|TRBJ2-7|many
CASSLLLAGGRVSYEQYF
TGTGCCAGCAGCTTGTTGCTAGCGGGAGGGCGGGTGTCCTACGAGCAGTACTTC
>TRBV28|TRBD1|TRBJ2-2|many
CASSSGGQDSGELFF
TGTGCCAGCAGTTCCGGGGGACAGGACAGCGGGGAGCTGTTTTTT
>TRBV4-3|.|TRBJ2-7|few
CASSQGAGAGEQYF
TGCGCCAGCAGCCAAGGCGCGGGGGCGGGCGAGCAGTACTTC
>TRBV28|.|TRBJ2-6|many
CASRLGSGANVLTF
TGTGCCAGCCGGCTGGGCTCTGGGGCCAACGTCCTGACTTTC
>TRBV6-2/TRBV6-3|.|TRBJ1-5|many
CASSYRRRGSDSNQPQHF
TGTGCCAGCAGTTACCGCCGGAGGGGTTCCGATAGCAATCAGCCCCAGCATTTT
>TRBV29-1|.|TRBJ1-3|many
CSVEMLRSAGNTIYF
TGCAGCGTTGAAATGTTAAGATCTGCTGGAAACACCATATATTTT
>TRBV4-3|TRBD1|TRBJ2-7|many
CASSRTGAHEQYF
TGCGCCAGCAGCCGAACAGGGGCCCACGAGCAGTACTTC
>TRBV12-3/TRBV12-4|.|TRBJ2-6|many
CASSYGGPHSGANVLTF
TGTGCCAGCAGTTATGGCGGTCCTCACTCTGGGGCCAACGTCCTGACTTTC
>TRBV19|.|TRBJ2-2|many
CASSIYTGELFF
TGTGCCAGTAGTATTTACACCGGGGAGCTGTTTTTT
>TRBV9|TRBD2|TRBJ2-5|many
CASSAGTSGRETQYF
TGTGCCAGCAGCGCCGGGACTAGCGGGAGAGAGACCCAGTACTTC
>TRBV7-8|TRBD2|TRBJ2-2|many
CASSLFGRDLNTGELFF
TGTGCCAGCAGCTTATTTGGGAGGGATCTAAACACCGGGGAGCTGTTTTTT
>TRBV6-5|TRBD1|TRBJ1-2|many
CASSYSDRNYGYTF
TGTGCCAGCAGTTACTCGGACAGGAACTATGGCTACACCTTC
>TRBV6-2/TRBV6-3|TRBD1|TRBJ1-1|many
CASSFGTGRWAAFF
TGTGCCAGCAGCTTCGGGACAGGGAGGTGGGCAGCTTTCTTT
>TRBV6-5|.|TRBJ2-7|many
CAVTGTFYEQYF
TGTGCCGTGACCGGGACATTCTACGAGCAGTACTTC
>TRBV12-3/TRBV12-4|.|TRBJ2-7|many
CASGSGAGDYEQYF
TGTGCCAGCGGCTCCGGGGCAGGAGACTACGAGCAGTACTTC
>TRBV10-3|.|TRBJ2-5|many
CAISGASETQYF
TGTGCCATCAGTGGGGCGTCAGAGACCCAGTACTTC
>TRBV20-1|.|TRBJ2-7|many
CSTGQVHYEQYF
TGCAGTACCGGGCAGGTCCACTACGAGCAGTACTTC
>TRBV7-3|.|TRBJ2-5|.
CASSKNPNLLGSEETQYF
TGTGCCAGCAGCAAAAACCCCAACCTTCTGGGGAGTGAGGAGACCCAGTACTTC
>TRBV6-1|TRBD1|TRBJ1-5|.
CASKTGVGNQPQHF
TGTGCCAGCAAAACAGGGGTCGGCAATCAGCCCCAGCATTTT
>TRBV11-3|TRBD2|TRBJ2-5|many
CASSPGGLAGARETQYF
TGTGCCAGCAGCCCTGGAGGACTAGCGGGAGCGCGAGAGACCCAGTACTTC
>TRBV15|TRBD1|TRBJ1-1|.
CATSRVGQGLEAFF
TGTGCCACCAGCAGAGTAGGACAGGGCCTTGAAGCTTTCTTT
>TRBV6-1|.|TRBJ1-1|many
CASRAGRLNTEAFF
TGTGCCAGCAGGGCGGGACGCCTGAACACTGAAGCTTTCTTT
>TRBV7-3|.|TRBJ1-1|many
CASSLGIENTEAFF
TGTGCCAGCAGCTTAGGGATCGAGAACACTGAAGCTTTCTTT
>TRBV7-2|TRBD2|TRBJ2-5|many
CASSFRHPAAGGLIETQYF
TGTGCCAGCAGCTTCCGCCACCCCGCAGCGGGGGGCCTAATAGAGACCCAGTACTTC
>TRBV28|.|TRBJ1-2|.
CASSFLGGVNGYTF
TGTGCCAGCAGTTTTCTTGGGGGGGTCAATGGCTACACCTTC
>TRBV6-1|.|TRBJ2-5|.
CASTLGAGRQETQYF
TGTGCCAGCACTCTAGGGGCGGGGCGTCAAGAGACCCAGTACTTC
>TRBV6-5|TRBD1|TRBJ2-2|many
CASSFGRQGSNTGELFF
TGTGCCAGCAGTTTTGGTCGACAGGGGTCGAACACCGGGGAGCTGTTTTTT
>TRBV4-1|.|TRBJ1-1|many
CASSQVVVSGFSEAFF
TGCGCCAGCAGCCAAGTAGTAGTTTCAGGGTTTTCTGAAGCTTTCTTT
>TRBV24-1|.|TRBJ2-5|.
CATSGGERETQYF
TGTGCCACCAGTGGGGGGGAGCGAGAGACCCAGTACTTC
>TRBV7-8|TRBD1|TRBJ2-2|many
CASSKLDRDTGELFF
TGTGCCAGCAGCAAATTAGACAGGGACACCGGGGAGCTGTTTTTT